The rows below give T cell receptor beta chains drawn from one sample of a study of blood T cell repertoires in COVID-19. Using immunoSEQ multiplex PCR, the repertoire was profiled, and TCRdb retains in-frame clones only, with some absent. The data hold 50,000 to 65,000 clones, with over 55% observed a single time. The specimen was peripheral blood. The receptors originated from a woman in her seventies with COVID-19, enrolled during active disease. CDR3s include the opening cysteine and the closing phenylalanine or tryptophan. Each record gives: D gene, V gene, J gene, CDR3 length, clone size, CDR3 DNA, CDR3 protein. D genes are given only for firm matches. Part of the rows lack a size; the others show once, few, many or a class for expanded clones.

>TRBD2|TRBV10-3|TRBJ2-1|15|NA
TGTGCCTCCGAGGGGAGCGGGGGGCCCTACAATGAGCAGTTCTTC
CASEGSGGPYNEQFF
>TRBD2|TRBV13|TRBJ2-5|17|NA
TGTGCCAGCAGCTTAGGGACTAGCGGGGTGCTGGGGGAGACCCAGTACTTC
CASSLGTSGVLGETQYF
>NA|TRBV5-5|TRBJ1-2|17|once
TGTGCCAGCAGCGAGATGAGGAGTACCTTAGCTAACTATGGCTACACCTTC
CASSEMRSTLANYGYTF
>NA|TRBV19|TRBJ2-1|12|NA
TGTGCCAGTAGTTGGCCCCAGAATGAGCAGTTCTTC
CASSWPQNEQFF
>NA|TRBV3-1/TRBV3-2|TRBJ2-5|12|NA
TGTGCCAGCAGCCAAGGCGATGAGACCCAGTACTTC
CASSQGDETQYF
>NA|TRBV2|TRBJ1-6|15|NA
TGTGCCAGCAGTTTGTACAGGGCGAGGGATTCACCCCTCCACTTT
CASSLYRARDSPLHF
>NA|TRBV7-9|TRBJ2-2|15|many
TGTGCCAGCAGCTTAGGCAGGGGGAACACCGGGGAGCTGTTTTTT
CASSLGRGNTGELFF
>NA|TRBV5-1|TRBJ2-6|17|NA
TGCGCCAGCAGCTTGGAGATAAGGGGTAGCGGGGCCAACGTCCTGACTTTC
CASSLEIRGSGANVLTF
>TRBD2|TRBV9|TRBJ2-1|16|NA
TGTGCCAGCAGCGTAGCTCCGGGAGGCGACTACAATGAGCAGTTCTTC
CASSVAPGGDYNEQFF
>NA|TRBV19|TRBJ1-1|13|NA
TGTGCCAGTAGTCTCAGGGGGAACACTGAAGCTTTCTTT
CASSLRGNTEAFF
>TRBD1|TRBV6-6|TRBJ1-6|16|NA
TGTGCCAGCAGTCGACTCGGACAGGGGGCGGGTTCACCCCTCCACTTT
CASSRLGQGAGSPLHF
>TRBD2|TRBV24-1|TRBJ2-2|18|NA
TGTGCCACCAGTGTTGAGCTAGCGGGCGCTGCGAACACCGGGGAGCTGTTTTTT
CATSVELAGAANTGELFF
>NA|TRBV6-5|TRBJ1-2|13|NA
TGTGCCAGCACTTTAGGACAGAACTATGGCTACACCTTC
CASTLGQNYGYTF
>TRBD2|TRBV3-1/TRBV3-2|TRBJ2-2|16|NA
TGTGCCAGCAGCCCCCGAGGAGCGGGGGACACCGGGGAGCTGTTTTTT
CASSPRGAGDTGELFF